This is a list of T cell receptor beta chains from one sample in a study of blood T cells in healthy people across ages. MiXCR was run by TCRdb on the 5' RACE reads, yielding one entry per CDR3 protein. The sample consists of 1 million to 1.2 million distinct CDR3 sequences, more than 30% of them appearing once. The sample was blood. Every receptor here comes from a man younger than 30 in good health. Both conserved end residues are part of each CDR3. The D gene is left open where the match is weak. Size is omitted from some rows. Given values are once, few, many or a class for expanded clones.

.,TRBJ2-1,TRBV28,.,14,CASSFPGNNNEQFF,TGTGCCAGCAGTTTCCCCGGGAACAACAATGAGCAGTTCTTC
.,TRBJ2-4,TRBV6-4,.,16,CASSDTFTLAKNIQYF,TGTGCCAGCAGCGATACTTTTACGCTAGCCAAAAACATTCAGTACTTC
.,TRBJ1-1,TRBV10-3,TRBD1,15,CATRDDERDRAGAFF,TGTGCCACAAGAGATGATGAAAGAGACAGGGCAGGAGCTTTCTTT
few,TRBJ1-4,TRBV10-3,.,15,CASSRGQGGSEKLFF,TGTGCCTCATCCCGTGGCCAGGGAGGCAGTGAAAAACTGTTTTTT
.,TRBJ2-5,TRBV7-2,TRBD2,16,CASSLAPGGDYNEQYF,TGTGCCAGCAGCTTAGCGCCCGGGGGGGACTACAATGAGCAGTACTTC
.,TRBJ2-3,TRBV5-1,.,15,CASSSSTERTDTQYF,TGCGCCAGCAGCTCATCGACAGAACGCACAGATACGCAGTATTTT
.,TRBJ1-2,TRBV12-3/TRBV12-4,TRBD1,14,CTSRPETGTYGYTF,TGTACCAGCAGACCAGAGACAGGGACTTATGGCTACACCTTC
.,TRBJ1-2,TRBV4-1,.,15,CASSQWQGVDYGYTF,TGCGCCAGCAGCCAATGGCAGGGAGTCGACTATGGCTACACCTTC
few,TRBJ2-7,TRBV6-1,TRBD1,15,CASSELETGVYEQYF,TGTGCCAGCAGCGAGTTGGAGACAGGGGTCTACGAGCAGTACTTC
.,TRBJ1-1,TRBV20-1,.,15,CSARGYRIGNTEAFF,TGCAGTGCTAGAGGCTACAGGATTGGGAACACTGAAGCTTTCTTT
.,TRBJ2-1,TRBV4-2,.,15,CASSQSRGLYNEQFF,TGTGCCAGCAGCCAAAGCCGGGGACTGTACAATGAGCAGTTCTTC
hyperexpanded,TRBJ2-7,TRBV6-5,.,13,CASSRILSYEQYF,TGTGCCAGCAGCCGTATACTCAGCTACGAGCAGTACTTC
.,TRBJ2-5,TRBV7-2,.,14,CASSARDKYNEQYF,TGTGCCAGCAGCGCCCGTGACAAGTACAATGAGCAGTACTTC
few,TRBJ1-2,TRBV20-1,.,12,CSAEGPVGGYTF,TGCAGTGCTGAGGGGCCGGTTGGTGGCTACACCTTC
many,TRBJ2-1,TRBV5-6,.,14,CASSLDAGVNEQFF,TGTGCCAGCAGCTTGGATGCGGGCGTAAATGAGCAGTTCTTC
once,TRBJ1-2,TRBV4-1,.,15,CASSQDAETYYGYTF,TGCGCCAGCAGCCAAGATGCCGAAACGTACTATGGCTACACCTTC
few,TRBJ2-7,TRBV6-2/TRBV6-3,.,12,CASSQRTYEQYF,TGTGCCAGCAGCCAACGAACCTACGAGCAGTACTTC
.,TRBJ1-1,TRBV7-9,.,14,CASSSTGQNTEAFF,TGTGCCAGCAGCTCAACGGGACAAAACACTGAAGCTTTCTTT
.,TRBJ2-3,TRBV20-1,.,12,CSARLLADTQYF,TGCAGTGCTAGACTACTAGCAGATACGCAGTATTTT
.,TRBJ1-3,TRBV20-1,.,13,CSAWGLSGNTIYF,TGCAGTGCTTGGGGGCTCTCTGGAAACACCATATATTTT
.,TRBJ2-1,TRBV11-3,.,18,CASSSSFLGASEYNEQFF,TGTGCCAGCAGCTCCAGTTTTCTTGGGGCATCGGAGTACAATGAGCAGTTCTTC
.,TRBJ2-1,TRBV20-1,TRBD2,15,CSARGGGFSYNEQFF,TGCAGTGCTAGAGGCGGGGGGTTCTCCTACAATGAGCAGTTCTTC
.,TRBJ1-6,TRBV5-1,.,15,CASSSTGPVSSPLHF,TGCGCCAGCAGCTCCACAGGCCCGGTGAGTTCACCCCTCCACTTT
.,TRBJ1-5,TRBV12-3/TRBV12-4,.,15,CASSLASVSNQPQHF,TGTGCCAGCAGTTTAGCGTCAGTTAGCAATCAGCCCCAGCATTTT
.,TRBJ2-7,TRBV20-1,TRBD1,14,CSARSTGGLNEQYF,TGCAGTGCTAGATCCACAGGGGGCCTTAACGAGCAGTACTTC
.,TRBJ1-6,TRBV25-1,TRBD1,15,CASSDRDRLNSPLHF,TGTGCCAGCAGTGACCGGGACAGACTTAATTCACCCCTCCACTTT